This passage covers 26 T cell receptor gamma chains from one sample sequenced in a study of gamma-delta chains in newborns, infants, children. TCRdb reanalyzed the reads using CATT. The table has approximately 710 gamma-chain clones, under 2.5% seen once. The source material was blood. The receptors were sampled from a child who was a newborn, infant or young child, either healthy, febrile or measles-vaccinated (not recorded which).

This clone is labeled large (0.1 to 1%). This chain links TRGV2 with TRGJ1 or TRGJ2. This CDR3 has 12 amino acids. With 0 bases clipped from V and 7 bases from J, the junction kept 3 bases outside the gene matches. Germline CDR1 EGSNGY, CDR2 YDSYNSKV. The CDR3 sequence: CATWDGQYKKLF. As DNA, the CDR3 is TGTGCCACCTGGGACGGGCAATATAAGAAACTCTTT.

Points on this clone: The protein that TCRdb holds for this DNA derives from a much larger clone and differs from the translated DNA at residue 8, which likely indicates a read error; the protein shown here is translated from the DNA. The CDR3 DNA reads TGTGCCACCTGGGATGGCAGTGGTTGGATCAAGACGTTT. The encoded protein is CATWDGSGWIKTF. This rearrangement joins TRGV4 to TRGJP2. The CDR3 is 13 residues long. CDR1 and CDR2 from the germline V gene are EGSTGY and YDSYTSSV.

By share, this clone ranks as large. The chain carries TRGV3 and TRGJ1 or TRGJ2. From germline, CDR1 is VTNTFY and CDR2 YDVSTARD (reference sequence). The CDR3 has 13 amino acids. V lost 5 bases to trimming and J lost 3 bases; unmatched junction nucleotides: 7. The CDR3 sequence: CATWVPSYYKKLF. CDR3 bases: TGTGCCACCTGGGTCCCCTCTTATTATAAGAAACTCTTT.

Concerning this clone: This is likely an artifact of a read error, given a far larger clone one base away. This specimen includes other DNA sequences encoding the same CDR3. The CDR3 DNA is TGTGCCACCCGCACTTATAGTAGTGATTGGATCAAGACTTTT. This sequence encodes CATRTYSSDWIKTF. The chain carries TRGV4 and TRGJP2. The CDR3 contains 14 residues. CDR1 is EGSTGY, CDR2 YDSYTSSV, per germline.

By share, this clone counts as large. V gene TRGV8 combines with J gene TRGJ1 or TRGJ2. The J segment lost 4 bases and the V segment lost 6 bases, leaving 9 bases of the junction unmatched. Germline CDR1 is VENAVY and CDR2 is YDSYNSRV. CDR3 length equals 13 residues. The CDR3 nucleotides read TGTGCCACCTGGCCCCCAGTCTATTATAAGAAACTCTTT. Amino acid sequence: CATWPPVYYKKLF.

This clone has just a few counts. It differs at one base from a far larger clone, so likely a read error. Other DNA sequences in this sample translate to the same CDR3. The rearrangement uses TRGV4 and TRGJ1 or TRGJ2. CDR1 and CDR2 (germline): EGSTGY, YDSYTSSV. The CDR3 covers 13 residues. CDR3 DNA sequence: TGTGCCACCTGGGATGGGCTGTATTATAAGAAACTCTTC. This codes for CATWDGLYYKKLF.

This clone appeared a few times. The protein given by TCRdb reflects a much larger clone and differs at residue 4 from this DNA's translation, likely from a read error; the protein shown is the DNA's translation. This chain connects TRGV2 to TRGJ1 or TRGJ2. This CDR3 region has 12 residues. Germline CDR1 is EGSNGY and CDR2 is YDSYNSKV. The CDR3 DNA reads as TGTGCCACCTTGGACGGGCAGGAGAAGAAACTCTTT. This translates into CATLDGQEKKLF.

This clone is medium-sized. The chain uses TRGV2 and TRGJ1 or TRGJ2. This CDR3 is 11 amino acids long. Trimming removed 4 bases from V and 8 bases from J; junction bases left unmatched: 5. Germline values: CDR1 EGSNGY, CDR2 YDSYNSKV. The CDR3 reads CATWELDKKLF. The CDR3 bases are TGTGCCACCTGGGAGCTTGATAAGAAACTCTTT.

Notes on this clone: This may arise from a read error, as a much more abundant clone is one base away. This sample includes further DNA sequences coding for the same CDR3. This sequence joins TRGV3 and TRGJP1. The CDR3 totals 17 residues. V shed 0 bases, J shed 8 bases, and the junction held 15 bases outside the gene matches. Germline V gene sequence: CDR1 VTNTFY, CDR2 YDVSTARD (reference sequence). The DNA of the CDR3 is TGTGCCACCTGGGACAGGCCCCCTCGGAGCACCGGTTGGTTCAAGATATTT. Protein sequence: CATWDRPPRSTGWFKIF.

This clone is labeled large. Other DNA sequences in this sample translate to the same CDR3. This chain uses TRGV5 with TRGJP2. V was pared by 0 bases and J by 3 bases, with 4 bases of the junction left unmatched. Germline-derived CDR1 and CDR2 are VINAFY and YDVSNSKD. CDR3 length equals 15 residues. CDR3 nucleotide sequence: TGTGCCACCTGGGACAGGCGCGGTAGTGATTGGATCAAGACGTTT. It translates to CATWDRRGSDWIKTF.

Note on this clone: A far larger clone is off by one base, so a read error is likely. Other nucleotide sequences from this sample produce the same CDR3. The V and J genes are TRGV9 and TRGJP. CDR1 and CDR2 from the germline V gene are GITISATS and ISYDGTV (reference sequence). V gave up 1 base and J gave up 4 bases; unmatched junction bases: 1. The CDR3 is 16 residues long. The CDR3 sequence: CALWEVQELGKKIKVF. CDR3 bases: TGTGCCTTGTGGGAGGTACAAGAGTTGGGCAAAAAAATCAAGGTATTT.

This clone showed up just a few times. A far larger clone differs by one base, so this is likely a read error. Other DNA sequences of this sample code for an identical CDR3. CDR3 bases: TGTGCCACCTGGGACAGGACGAATTATTATAAGAAACTCTTT. Protein product: CATWDRTNYYKKLF. The chain uses TRGV2 and TRGJ1 or TRGJ2. In germline, CDR1 is EGSNGY, CDR2 YDSYNSKV. This CDR3 is built from 14 residues. Germline trimming cut 3 bases from V and 0 bases from J; bases unmatched to any gene: 5.

This clone has a handful of counts. The protein that TCRdb holds for this DNA derives from a much larger clone and differs from the translated DNA at residue 3, which likely indicates a read error; the protein shown here is translated from the DNA. This sequence joins TRGV4 and TRGJP2. Per germline, CDR1 EGSTGY and CDR2 YDSYTSSV. CDR3 length equals 14 residues. The CDR3 reads CAIWDGVGDWIKTF. The CDR3, as DNA: TGTGCCATCTGGGATGGGGTTGGTGATTGGATCAAGACGTTT.

For this clone: This DNA translates differently at residue 11 from the TCRdb protein, which is that of a much larger clone; a read error is likely, and the protein shown is the DNA's own translation. V gene TRGV3 combines with J gene TRGJP2. CDR1 is VTNTFY, CDR2 YDVSTARD, per germline (reference sequence). The length of the CDR3 is 13 residues. The CDR3 region is CATWDRSDWIRTF. CDR3 DNA sequence: TGTGCCACCTGGGACAGGAGTGATTGGATCAGGACGTTT.

The sample holds a few counts of this clone. A much larger clone differs by one base, so this may be a read error. This rearrangement joins TRGV4 to TRGJP1. With 5 bases clipped from V and 9 bases from J, the junction kept 9 bases outside the gene matches. Germline V gene lookup returns CDR1 EGSTGY and CDR2 YDSYTSSV. This CDR3 contains 13 residues. The CDR3 DNA sequence: TGTGCCACCTGGGGCGCCGCTCGTTGGTTCAAGATATTT. Amino acid sequence: CATWGAARWFKIF.

This clone ranks as large. Other DNA sequences in this sample translate to the same CDR3. V gene TRGV9 combines with J gene TRGJ1 or TRGJ2. The CDR3 has 13 amino acids. V gave up 3 bases and J gave up 2 bases; unmatched junction bases: 4. Germline CDR1 GITISATS, CDR2 ISYDGTV (reference sequence). CDR3 loop: CALWEPYYYKKLF. In nucleotides, the CDR3 is TGTGCCTTGTGGGAGCCATATTATTATAAGAAACTCTTT.

Note on this clone: The translation of this DNA and the TCRdb protein of a much larger clone differ at residue 5, probably owing to a read error; the protein shown here is translated from the DNA. The V gene is TRGV4, the J gene TRGJ1 or TRGJ2. The length of the CDR3 is 12 residues. Germline trimming cut 5 bases from V and 4 bases from J; bases unmatched to any gene: 5. Germline CDR1 is EGSTGY and CDR2 is YDSYTSSV. Here the CDR3 DNA reads TGTGCCACCTGGGTTGAATATTATAAGAAACTCTTT. Protein sequence: CATWVEYYKKLF.

To note about this clone: A much more abundant neighbour one base away suggests this may be a read error. The same CDR3 also results from other DNA sequences found in this sample. V is TRGV4 and J is TRGJ1 or TRGJ2. Germline values: CDR1 EGSTGY, CDR2 YDSYTSSV. This CDR3 has 13 residues. CDR3 loop: CATWDWDYYKKLF. The CDR3 nucleotides read TGTGCTACCTGGGATTGGGATTATTATAAGAAACTCTTT.

The table lists this clone with a few counts. The protein held in TCRdb is that of a much larger clone and does not match this DNA's translation at residue 11, likely because of a read error; the protein shown is translated from the DNA. This chain connects TRGV3 to TRGJ1 or TRGJ2. From germline, CDR1 is VTNTFY and CDR2 YDVSTARD (reference sequence). The CDR3 runs to 13 residues. The CDR3 spells CATWDRLPNKILF. The CDR3, as DNA: TGTGCCACCTGGGACAGGCTTCCGAATAAGATACTCTTT.

This clone was counted only a few times. A read error is likely here: a far larger clone is one base away. V usage is TRGV3 and J usage is TRGJ1 or TRGJ2. The germline V gene has CDR1 VTNTFY and CDR2 YDVSTARD (reference sequence). This CDR3 is 11 amino acids long. CDR3 residues: CATWDRREKLF. In DNA, the CDR3 is TGTGCTACCTGGGACAGGCGAGAGAAACTCTTT.

This clone was detected a few times. A far larger clone lies a single base away; this is likely a read error. The chain has TRGV3 and TRGJ1 or TRGJ2. Germline V gene lookup returns CDR1 VTNTFY and CDR2 YDVSTARD (reference sequence). The CDR3 length is 11 residues. The CDR3 nucleotides read TGTGCCGCCTGGGACAGGCCGACGAAACTCTTT. Residues: CAAWDRPTKLF.

This clone was found a few times. This likely stems from a read error, as it lies one base from a far larger clone. The chain couples TRGV4 to TRGJ1 or TRGJ2. The V segment lost 3 bases and the J segment 7 bases; nucleotides outside the gene matches: 6. CDR1 is EGSTGY and CDR2 is YDSYTSSV in the germline V gene. CDR3 length: 12 residues. The CDR3 is CATWDQGYKKLF. As DNA, the CDR3 is TGTGCCACCTGGGATCAGGGCTATAAGAAACTCTTT.

This clone has only a few counts. This DNA's translation and the protein TCRdb lists, from a much larger clone, do not match at residue 4, likely due to a read error; the protein shown is translated from the DNA. The chain joins TRGV4 to TRGJ1 or TRGJ2. This CDR3 is 12 amino acids long. Germline CDR1 and CDR2: EGSTGY and YDSYTSSV. CDR3 DNA sequence: TGTGCCACCCGGGATGGGCATTATAAGAAACTCTTT. The encoded protein is CATRDGHYKKLF.

With respect to this clone: A much larger clone differs by one base, so this may be a read error. V gene TRGV8 combines with J gene TRGJ1 or TRGJ2. The CDR3 covers 13 residues. Germline V gives CDR1 VENAVY, CDR2 YDSYNSRV. This chain's CDR3 is CTTWPPVYYKKLF. CDR3 bases: TGTACCACCTGGCCCCCAGTCTATTATAAGAAACTCTTT.

As concerns this clone: A single base separates this from a much larger clone, so it may be a read error. The chain is built from TRGV2 and TRGJP1. Germline V gene lookup returns CDR1 EGSNGY and CDR2 YDSYNSKV. The V gene end was trimmed by 9 bases and the J gene end by 1 base; junction bases not matched to a gene: 5. CDR3 size: 13 residues. The CDR3 region has the DNA TGTGCCACCCCTTTTACCACTGGTTGGTTCAAGATATTT. It specifies CATPFTTGWFKIF.

This clone was observed a handful of times. One base separates it from a far larger clone, so it is likely a read error. The chain couples TRGV8 to TRGJ1 or TRGJ2. Per the germline V gene, CDR1 is VENAVY and CDR2 is YDSYNSRV. This CDR3 spans 11 amino acids. The CDR3 region has the DNA TGTGCCACCTGGGACCTGACGAAGAAACTCTTC. It is translated as CATWDLTKKLF.